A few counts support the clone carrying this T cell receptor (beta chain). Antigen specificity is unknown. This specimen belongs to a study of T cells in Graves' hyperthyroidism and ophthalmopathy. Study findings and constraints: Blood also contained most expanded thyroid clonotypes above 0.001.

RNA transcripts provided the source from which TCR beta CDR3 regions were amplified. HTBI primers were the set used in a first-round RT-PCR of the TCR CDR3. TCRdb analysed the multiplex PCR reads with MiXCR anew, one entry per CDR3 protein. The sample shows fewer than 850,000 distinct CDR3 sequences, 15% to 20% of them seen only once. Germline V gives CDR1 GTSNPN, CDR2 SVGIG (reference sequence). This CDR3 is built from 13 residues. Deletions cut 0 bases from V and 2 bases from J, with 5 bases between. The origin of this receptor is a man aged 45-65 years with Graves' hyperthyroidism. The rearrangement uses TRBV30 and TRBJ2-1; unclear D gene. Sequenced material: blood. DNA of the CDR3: TGTGCCTGGAGTGTGAGGACCTACAATGAGCAGTTCTTC. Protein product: CAWSVRTYNEQFF. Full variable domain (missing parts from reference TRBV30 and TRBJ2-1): SQTIHQWPATLVQPVGSPLSLECTVEGTSNPNLYWYRQAAGRGLQLLFYSVGIGQISSEVPQNLSASRPQDRQFILSSKKLLLSDSGFYLCAWSVRTYNEQFFGPGTRLTVL.